The subject of this entry is one T cell receptor beta chain. These data are taken from a study of cytomegalovirus exposure and HLA in healthy donors. Researchers ran the PCR with 60 Vbeta and 13 Jbeta primers. TCRdb's copy holds only in-frame clones and misses some; the assay was immunoSEQ multiplex PCR. The table gives 75,000 to 95,000 clones; the top ten clones make up roughly 1.5% of it. The CDR3 spans 14 residues. CDR1 and CDR2 from the germline V gene are SGHTA and FQGNSA. Deletions cut 4 bases from V and 6 bases from J, with 10 bases between. The sequenced sample was PBMCs. This chain joins TRBV7-2 and TRBJ1-6; possibly TRBD1 for D (6 bases). The source is an older woman in good health and CMV-seronegative. CDR3 sequence reads: CASSSQGRNSPLHF. The CDR3 DNA reads as TGTGCCAGCAGCTCACAGGGTCGTAATTCACCCCTCCACTTT. Together with reference TRBV7-2 and TRBJ1-6, the CDR3 gives the full variable domain: GAGVSQSPSNKVTEKGKDVELRCDPISGHTALYWYRQSLGQGLEFLIYFQGNSAPDKSGLPSDRFSAERTGGSVSTLTIQRTQQEDSAVYLCASSSQGRNSPLHFGNGTRLTVT.